One sample yielded the 27 T cell receptor beta chains listed below, sequenced in a study of cytomegalovirus exposure and HLA in healthy donors. In the PCR, 60 Vbeta and 13 Jbeta primers were used. Only in-frame clones appear in the TCRdb table, and some are missing; sequencing was by immunoSEQ multiplex PCR. The table for this sample gives around 76,000 clones. The sequencing input was PBMCs. The receptors were gathered from a woman in her sixties or seventies in good health and CMV-seronegative.

The V call is TRBV28, the J call TRBJ2-2, with 7 bases fitting TRBD2. The V gene end was trimmed by 4 bases and the J gene end by 3 bases; junction bases not matched to a gene: 11. This CDR3 is built from 17 residues. Germline CDR1 reads MDHEN; CDR2 reads SYDVKM. CDR3: CASSSGRDGGYTGELFF. The CDR3 DNA is TGTGCCAGCAGTTCGGGCCGGGACGGGGGGTACACCGGGGAGCTGTTTTTT. The whole variable domain, filled in from reference TRBV28 and TRBJ2-2, reads DVKVTQSSRYLVKRTGEKVFLECVQDMDHENMFWYRQDPGLGLRLIYFSYDVKMKEKGDIPEGYSVSREKKERFSLILESASTNQTSMYLCASSSGRDGGYTGELFFGEGSRLTVL.

The chain joins TRBV6-1 to TRBJ2-7, with TRBD2 matching 7 bases. This CDR3 region has 15 residues. Looked up from germline, CDR1 is MNHNS and CDR2 is SASEGT. The V gene end was trimmed by 4 bases and the J gene end by 6 bases; junction bases not matched to a gene: 12. CDR3 nucleotide sequence: TGTGCCAGCAGTGCCCCGGGACTACCACCCGCCGAGCAGTACTTC. Its protein product is CASSAPGLPPAEQYF.

The chain joins TRBV28 to TRBJ1-5; D gene ambiguous. V was pared by 6 bases and J by 4 bases, with 19 bases between. From germline, CDR1 is MDHEN and CDR2 SYDVKM. The CDR3 contains 16 residues. The CDR3 DNA reads as TGTGCCAGCAGGGGTTACCGGGGAGGTCGGAATCAGCCCCAGCATTTT. Its protein product is CASRGYRGGRNQPQHF.

The V gene is TRBV11-2, the J gene TRBJ1-1; 9 bases fit TRBD1. Germline V lookup: CDR1 SGHAT, CDR2 FQNNGV. CDR3 length: 14 amino acids. With V trimmed by 4 bases and J by 4 bases, 4 bases remained unmatched. The CDR3 sequence is CASSSQGAGTEAFF. The CDR3 coding sequence is TGTGCCAGCAGCTCACAGGGGGCAGGCACTGAAGCTTTCTTT.

The chain is built from TRBV30 and TRBJ2-7, with 7 bases that match TRBD2. The V segment lost 8 bases and the J segment 4 bases; nucleotides outside the gene matches: 2. CDR1 and CDR2 (germline): GTSNPN, SVGIG (reference sequence). The CDR3 length is 10 residues. The CDR3 DNA reads as TGTGCCGGGGGGGAATACGAGCAGTACTTC. Its protein product is CAGGEYEQYF.

The rearrangement joins TRBV28 to TRBJ2-7, with D possibly being TRBD2 (7 bases). The CDR3 has 16 amino acids. Germline CDR1 is MDHEN and CDR2 is SYDVKM. V was trimmed by 2 bases and J by 0 bases, leaving 14 bases between them. This CDR3 reads CASSLRGDYVSYEQYF. The CDR3 nucleotides read TGTGCCAGCAGTTTAAGGGGGGACTATGTCTCCTACGAGCAGTACTTC.

The chain couples TRBV29-1 to TRBJ2-1, with TRBD2 matching over 8 bases. The CDR3 is made up of 14 amino acids. Looked up from germline, CDR1 is SQVTM and CDR2 is ANQGSEA. V dropped 3 bases and J dropped 4; count of bases not matched to a gene: 5. This CDR3 reads CSVDTSGVYNEQFF. In DNA form, the CDR3 reads TGCAGCGTTGACACTAGCGGAGTATACAATGAGCAGTTCTTC.

This chain connects TRBV30 to TRBJ2-1; D gene unclear. Per germline, CDR1 GTSNPN and CDR2 SVGIG (reference sequence). CDR3 length equals 11 residues. V lost 4 bases to trimming and J lost 8 bases, with 9 bases between them. CDR3 sequence reads: CAWTTVDEQFF. The CDR3 DNA follows: TGTGCCTGGACCACGGTTGATGAGCAGTTCTTC.

The chain recombines TRBV9 with TRBJ2-3; D is possibly TRBD1 (6 bases). V was pared by 4 bases and J by 7 bases, with 10 bases between. Germline V gene lookup returns CDR1 SGDLS and CDR2 YYNGEE. The CDR3 loop spans 12 amino acids. This CDR3 reads CASSPGQNTQYF. CDR3 nucleotide sequence: TGTGCCAGCAGCCCCGGACAGAATACGCAGTATTTT.

The rearrangement joins TRBV7-9 to TRBJ2-3; tentative D call: TRBD2 (5 bases). From germline, CDR1 is SEHNR and CDR2 FQNEAQ (reference sequence). With 4 bases removed from V and 6 bases from J, the gap between germline ends came to 8 bases. This CDR3 is 12 amino acids long. CDR3 amino acids: CASSWERDTQYF. The CDR3 DNA follows: TGTGCCAGCAGCTGGGAGCGGGATACGCAGTATTTT. The variable domain in full, completed from reference TRBV7-9 and TRBJ2-3, reads DTGVSQNPRHKITKRGQNVTFRCDPISEHNRLYWYRQTLGQGPEFLTYFQNEAQLEKSRLLSDRFSAERPKGSFSTLEIQRTEQGDSAMYLCASSWERDTQYFGPGTRLTVL.

The rearrangement uses TRBV12-5 and TRBJ2-7, with 7 bases fitting TRBD1. V shed 4 bases and J 2 bases; nucleotides not matched to a gene: 8. CDR1 is LGHNT, CDR2 FRNRAP, per germline. This CDR3 contains 15 residues. This CDR3 is CASGSPRDSTYEQYF. The DNA for the CDR3 is TGTGCTAGTGGTTCTCCCCGGGACAGTACCTACGAGCAGTACTTC.

For the CDR3, the DNA is TGTGCCAGCTCACCAGTAAGGGGCGAGCAGTACTTC. As protein: CASSPVRGEQYF. The rearrangement uses TRBV18 and TRBJ2-7; tentatively, D is TRBD1 (5 bases). The V end was cut by 2 bases, the J end by 6 bases, with 8 bases between. This CDR3 is 12 amino acids long. Germline CDR1 is KGHSH and CDR2 is LQKENI.

This chain joins TRBV7-8 and TRBJ2-5, with 9 bases fitting TRBD1. This CDR3 is 15 amino acids long. Germline assignment: CDR1 SGHVS and CDR2 FQNEAQ. V was pared by 7 bases and J by 5 bases, with 11 bases of the junction left unmatched. CDR3 sequence reads: CASTLNRGRRETQYF. The CDR3 region has the DNA TGTGCCAGCACCTTGAACAGGGGGCGCCGCGAGACCCAGTACTTC.

This chain links TRBV7-6 with TRBJ2-1, with D possibly matching TRBD2 (6 bases). This CDR3 region has 17 residues. Deletions cut 2 bases from V and 3 bases from J, with 17 bases between. CDR1 is SGHVS, CDR2 FNYEAQ, per germline. DNA of the CDR3: TGTGCCAGCAGCTTAAAGGGGTTAGGACTAATCTACAATGAGCAGTTCTTC. Translating gives CASSLKGLGLIYNEQFF.

The chain links TRBV5-4 to TRBJ1-1; 12 nucleotides line up with TRBD1. The CDR3 spans 16 residues. After removal of 4 bases from V and 5 bases from J, the junction contained 9 bases not matched to a gene. Germline CDR1 SGHNT, CDR2 YYREEE (reference sequence). The chain's CDR3 is CASSGGGTGGGTEAFF. Here the CDR3 DNA reads TGTGCCAGCAGCGGGGGAGGGACAGGGGGCGGAACTGAAGCTTTCTTT.

The V and J genes are TRBV28 and TRBJ2-5; 10 nucleotides agree with TRBD1. The V gene's germline CDR1 is MDHEN and CDR2 SYDVKM. With V trimmed by 4 bases and J by 1 base, 9 bases remained unmatched. This CDR3 has 17 residues. CDR3: CASSSGTGVWGQETQYF. CDR3 sequence (DNA): TGTGCCAGCAGTTCCGGGACAGGGGTCTGGGGCCAAGAGACCCAGTACTTC.

This chain connects TRBV5-1 to TRBJ2-1; the match to TRBD2 covers 9 bases. There are 16 residues in the CDR3. The V gene's germline CDR1 is SGHRS and CDR2 YFSETQ. The J segment lost 4 bases and the V segment lost 0 bases, leaving 5 bases of the junction unmatched. The CDR3 region has the DNA TGCGCCAGCAGCTTGGCCGGGACTAGCAGATACAATGAGCAGTTCTTC. Translated: CASSLAGTSRYNEQFF. Looking up the rest from reference TRBV5-1 and TRBJ2-1 gives the full variable domain: KAGVTQTPRYLIKTRGQQVTLSCSPISGHRSVSWYQQTPGQGLQFLFEYFSETQRNKGNFPGRFSGRQFSNSRSEMNVSTLELGDSALYLCASSLAGTSRYNEQFFGPGTRLTVL.

Written as DNA, the CDR3 is TGTGCCAGCAGTGACACTATGGTAGATACGCAGTATTTT. It specifies CASSDTMVDTQYF. This chain joins TRBV6-1 and TRBJ2-3; D remains ambiguous. Between the trimmed V and J ends, which lost 3 bases and 5 bases, there was a span of 9 bases. The CDR3 sequence is 13 residues long. Germline-derived CDR1 and CDR2 are MNHNS and SASEGT.

V gene TRBV5-4 combines with J gene TRBJ2-5; TRBD2 aligns across 7 bases. The end of the DNA aligns better with TRBJ2-7, so the J call may be wrong. Germline V lookup: CDR1 SGHNT, CDR2 YYREEE (reference sequence). The CDR3 totals 13 residues. CDR3 nucleotide sequence: TGTGCCAGCAGCCCCGGACTAGCCTACGAGCAGTACTTC. As protein: CASSPGLAYEQYF.

The rearrangement uses TRBV10-1 and TRBJ2-3; 11 nucleotides match TRBD2. V lost 9 bases, J lost 4 bases, and 12 bases stayed unmatched. The CDR3 has 16 amino acids. The germline V gene encodes CDR1 WNHNN and CDR2 SYGVQD (reference sequence). Here the CDR3 reads CARLEASGRRADTQYF. DNA of the CDR3: TGCGCCAGGCTCGAGGCTAGCGGGAGGAGGGCAGATACGCAGTATTTT.

The chain uses TRBV7-2 and TRBJ2-1; 10 bases agree with TRBD2. After removal of 4 bases from V and 10 bases from J, the junction contained 10 bases not matched to a gene. CDR3 length: 15 amino acids. The germline CDR1 and CDR2 sequences are SGHTA and FQGNSA. The CDR3 bases are TGTGCCAGCAGCTCACAACCCGGGACTAGCGTAGAGCAGTTCTTC. The encoded protein is CASSSQPGTSVEQFF. Using reference TRBV7-2 and TRBJ2-1 for the parts outside the CDR3, the full variable domain is GAGVSQSPSNKVTEKGKDVELRCDPISGHTALYWYRQSLGQGLEFLIYFQGNSAPDKSGLPSDRFSAERTGGSVSTLTIQRTQQEDSAVYLCASSSQPGTSVEQFFGPGTRLTVL.

J is TRBJ2-7 and V is TRBV5-4; 7 bases line up with TRBD2. V dropped 0 bases and J dropped 9; count of bases not matched to a gene: 9. Germline V CDR1 and CDR2: SGHNT, YYREEE (reference sequence). The CDR3 totals 14 residues. CDR3 sequence (DNA): TGTGCCAGCAGCTTGGTTCAGTCTCGCGGGGGGCAGTACTTC. Its protein is CASSLVQSRGGQYF.

CDR3 loop: CASSIFQGKAEAFF. DNA of the CDR3: TGTGCCAGCAGCATCTTCCAGGGGAAGGCCGAAGCTTTCTTT. The chain has TRBV5-6 and TRBJ1-1, with D possibly TRBD1 on 6 matching bases. There are 14 residues in the CDR3. V was cut by 4 bases and J by 8 bases, with 18 bases left in between. The germline V gene has CDR1 SGHDT and CDR2 YYEEEE.

This chain links TRBV11-2 with TRBJ2-1; 8 nucleotides agree with TRBD1. Germline assignment: CDR1 SGHAT and CDR2 FQNNGV. The V and J ends lost 4 bases and 3 bases, in that order; junction bases with no gene match: 5. The CDR3 runs to 15 residues. The CDR3 bases are TGTGCCAGCAGCTCCCGGACAGGGAACTACAATGAGCAGTTCTTC. Residues: CASSSRTGNYNEQFF.

The chain recombines TRBV27 with TRBJ2-5, with 10 bases aligning to TRBD2. Near its end, the DNA agrees better with TRBJ2-7, so the J call may be wrong. Looked up from germline, CDR1 is MNHEY and CDR2 is SMNVEV (reference sequence). The CDR3 is 13 amino acids. CDR3 residues: CASTSGGNYEQYF. The CDR3 DNA reads TGTGCCAGCACTAGCGGGGGAAACTACGAGCAGTACTTC.

V usage is TRBV4-2 and J usage is TRBJ2-1, with 9 bases matching TRBD2. This CDR3 contains 17 residues. The junction had 9 bases not matched to a gene; V was cut back by 1 base and J by 5 bases. Germline loops: CDR1 LGHNA, CDR2 YNFKEQ. DNA of the CDR3: TGTGCCAGCAGCCAAGCATGGGCGGGAGGGGGCGACAATGAGCAGTTCTTC. Amino acids: CASSQAWAGGGDNEQFF.

CDR3 protein: CASRGDGYEQYF. The CDR3 DNA sequence: TGTGCCAGCAGAGGGGATGGGTACGAGCAGTACTTC. V gene TRBV6-5 combines with J gene TRBJ2-5, with a weak D call TRBD1 (5 bases). The DNA end is more similar to TRBJ2-7, so the J call may be wrong. Germline CDR1 reads MNHEY; CDR2 reads SVGAGI. This CDR3 region has 12 residues.